The 23 T cell receptor beta chains below come from one sample, sequenced in a study of T cell repertoires in cytomegalovirus infection (dated by TCRdb to between 2018 and 2020). Antigens for these TCRs are unknown. This specimen's treatment or condition label, interpreted: in vitro stimulation with specific CMV peptide epitopes to enrich CMV-specific T cells. This sample was sequenced with an Illumina HiSeq 1500. TCRdb took the public reads, trimmed them with fastp at Q25, ran MiXCR for clone calling and kept in-frame beta chains. For every CDR3 protein sequence, its rows merge into one entry that carries the most common genes and DNA. The sample includes approximately 500,000 distinct CDR3 sequences, with roughly a third observed a single time. In total, the top ten clones hold roughly a sixth of the sample. This specimen was cultured PBMCs, taken from culture after CMV antigen stimulation. These receptors were collected from a human donor in good health (CMV status not recorded). Some clones in this sample may be carry-over from other donors' samples.

This clonotype was counted only a few times. The chain combines TRBV4-1 with TRBJ1-2; 7 bases map to TRBD1. V lost 4 bases, J lost 8 bases, and 7 bases stayed unmatched. CDR3 length: 13 amino acids. Germline V CDR1 and CDR2: MGHRA, YSYEKL. The CDR3 sequence is CASSRTTGYGYTF. Written as DNA, the CDR3 is TGCGCCAGCAGCCGAACGACAGGGTACGGCTACACCTTC.

The V and J genes are TRBV20-1 and TRBJ1-2; the D is unclear. CDR1 and CDR2 (germline): DFQATT, SNEGSKA (reference sequence). This CDR3 region has 11 residues. V lost 8 bases to trimming and J lost 3 bases, with 10 bases between them. CDR3 protein: CSTRLDYGYTF. CDR3 DNA: TGCAGTACCCGCTTAGACTATGGCTACACCTTC.

This clonotype has just a few counts. V is TRBV7-9 and J is TRBJ2-3; possible D gene TRBD2, 5 bases. CDR1 SEHNR and CDR2 FQNEAQ come from the germline V gene (reference sequence). V lost 5 bases and J lost 1, with 19 bases in between. This CDR3 is 17 amino acids long. Here the CDR3 reads CASSPAVGTRGTDTQYF. The CDR3 nucleotides are TGTGCCAGCAGCCCCGCCGTGGGAACGAGGGGCACAGATACGCAGTATTTT.

The V and J genes are TRBV20-1 and TRBJ2-2; either TRBD1 or TRBD2 may fit D (5 bases each). V lost 0 bases, J lost 7 bases, and 9 bases lay in between. The germline V gene encodes CDR1 DFQATT and CDR2 SNEGSKA (reference sequence). The CDR3 consists of 13 residues. CDR3 bases: TGCAGTGCTAGAGATAGGGGAGTCGGGGAGCTGTTTTTT. This encodes CSARDRGVGELFF.

The CDR3 loop is CASSSYRNQETQYF. CDR3 coding DNA: TGTGCCAGCAGCTCCTATAGGAACCAAGAGACCCAGTACTTC. This chain connects TRBV7-2 to TRBJ2-5; D uncertain. Germline V gene sequence: CDR1 SGHTA, CDR2 FQGNSA. The CDR3 spans 14 residues. V was cut by 4 bases and J by 0 bases, with 9 bases left in between.

This clonotype was counted only a few times. The J gene is TRBJ1-1, the V gene TRBV7-2; 8 bases align to TRBD1. CDR3 length: 13 residues. Germline V lookup: CDR1 SGHTA, CDR2 FQGNSA. V was pared by 5 bases and J by 10 bases, with 9 bases of the junction left unmatched. CDR3 DNA sequence: TGTGCCAGCAGCGGTGGGACAGGCCCGATAGCTTTCTTT. Its protein product is CASSGGTGPIAFF. Full variable domain (outside the CDR3, taken from reference TRBV7-2 and TRBJ1-1): GAGVSQSPSNKVTEKGKDVELRCDPISGHTALYWYRQSLGQGLEFLIYFQGNSAPDKSGLPSDRFSAERTGGSVSTLTIQRTQQEDSAVYLCASSGGTGPIAFFGQGTRLTVV.

The chain has TRBV7-3 and TRBJ2-6; D remains ambiguous. The CDR3 runs to 16 residues. CDR1 SGHTA and CDR2 FQGTGA come from the germline V gene. The V and J ends lost 0 bases and 0 bases respectively, with 6 bases between them. The CDR3: CASSLTPTSGANVLTF. For the CDR3, the DNA is TGTGCCAGCAGCTTAACCCCAACCTCTGGGGCCAACGTCCTGACTTTC.

The V call is TRBV29-1, the J call TRBJ2-7, with 11 bases lining up with TRBD1. CDR1 is SQVTM and CDR2 is ANQGSEA in the germline V gene. There are 14 residues in the CDR3. J was trimmed by 9 bases and V by 4 bases; bases with no gene match: 11. CDR3 nucleotide sequence: TGCAGCGTTGGTTGGACAGGGGGCTTCATGGGGCAGTACGTC. Amino acids: CSVGWTGGFMGQYV.

This clonotype was seen a handful of times. One junction end does not reproduce the germline sequence, and a read error may be involved. The V gene is TRBV7-2, the J gene TRBJ2-1; a weak D match, TRBD2 (6 bases). Germline CDR1 and CDR2: SGHTA and FQGNSA. The CDR3 is 11 amino acids. This CDR3 reads CASTGDRWTNF. The CDR3 coding sequence is TGTGCCAGCACGGGGGACCGGTGGACCAATTTC. The whole variable domain, filled in from reference TRBV7-2 and TRBJ2-1, reads GAGVSQSPSNKVTEKGKDVELRCDPISGHTALYWYRQSLGQGLEFLIYFQGNSAPDKSGLPSDRFSAERTGGSVSTLTIQRTQQEDSAVYLCASTGDRWTNFGPGTRLTVL.

The chain has TRBV20-1 and TRBJ1-4; D uncertain. CDR1 and CDR2 (germline): DFQATT, SNEGSKA (reference sequence). The length of the CDR3 is 14 residues. Trimming stripped 1 base from V and 0 bases from J, with 6 bases between. The DNA for the CDR3 is TGCAGTGCTAGAGGTCAGGCAACTAATGAAAAACTGTTTTTT. It is translated as CSARGQATNEKLFF.

The chain carries TRBV19 and TRBJ2-3; D is perhaps TRBD1 or TRBD2 (5 bases each). Germline values: CDR1 LNHDA, CDR2 SQIVND (reference sequence). V lost 3 bases to trimming and J lost 3 bases, with 10 bases between them. CDR3 length: 14 amino acids. This CDR3 is CASSMGTQTDTQYF. The CDR3 region has the DNA TGTGCCAGTAGTATGGGGACCCAGACAGATACGCAGTATTTT.

This clonotype was picked up a small number of times. The CDR3 DNA reads as TGTGCCAGCAGCCCAGCGGGGATTAGCACAGATACGCAGTATTTT. It codes for CASSPAGISTDTQYF. The chain has TRBV6-2 or TRBV6-3 and TRBJ2-3; 7 positions agree with TRBD2. Losses at the gene ends were 6 bases for V and 0 bases for J; bases not matched to a gene: 6. In germline, CDR1 is MNHEY, CDR2 SVGEGT. The CDR3 has 15 amino acids.

This clonotype turned up a few times. One end of the junction fails to match germline, which may point to a read error. The chain has TRBV6-1 and TRBJ2-3; 8 bases map to TRBD1. Germline V gives CDR1 MNHNS, CDR2 SASEGT. CDR3 size: 15 residues. The CDR3 DNA reads TGTGCCAGCAATGAAGACAGGGGACGGACAGATACGCAGTATTTT. It specifies CASNEDRGRTDTQYF.

In its sample, this clonotype was seen a few times. The V call is TRBV28, the J call TRBJ2-7; possible D gene TRBD1, 6 bases. V was trimmed by 9 bases and J by 1 base, leaving 16 bases between them. CDR1 and CDR2 from the germline V gene are MDHEN and SYDVKM. CDR3 length: 14 residues. The CDR3 spells CASTYRVLSYEQYF. CDR3 DNA: TGTGCCAGTACTTACAGGGTCCTATCCTACGAGCAGTACTTC.

The CDR3, as DNA: TGCAGCGTTGAAAAAGGGTCAGGGACTAGCGGCTACAATGAGCAGTTCTTC. It is translated as CSVEKGSGTSGYNEQFF. The J gene is TRBJ2-1, the V gene TRBV29-1, with 11 bases matching TRBD2. The CDR3 contains 17 residues. Looked up from germline, CDR1 is SQVTM and CDR2 is ANQGSEA. J gave up 3 bases and V 2 bases, and 9 bases lay outside the gene matches.

CDR3 residues: CASSDGLLNSPLHF. The CDR3 region has the DNA TGTGCCAGCAGTGATGGACTTCTGAATTCACCCCTCCACTTT. The chain has TRBV25-1 and TRBJ1-6; D is ambiguous. This CDR3 is built from 14 residues. Germline V lookup: CDR1 MGHDK, CDR2 SYGVNS. Trimming shortened V by 3 bases and J by 7 bases, and 10 bases separated the two germline ends. Supplemented by reference TRBV25-1 and TRBJ1-6, the full variable domain reads EADIYQTPRYLVIGTGKKITLECSQTMGHDKMYWYQQDPGMELHLIHYSYGVNSTEKGDLSSESTVSRIRTEHFPLTLESARPSHTSQYLCASSDGLLNSPLHFGNGTRLTVT.

The chain couples TRBV7-3 to TRBJ2-3; D unresolved. V gave up 3 bases and J gave up 8 bases, with 9 bases separating them. The germline V gene encodes CDR1 SGHTA and CDR2 FQGTGA. CDR3 length: 12 residues. CDR3 DNA sequence: TGTGCCAGCAGCTTGGATGGGGTTACGCAGTATTTT. Protein: CASSLDGVTQYF.

This clonotype was detected a few times. This chain connects TRBV19 to TRBJ1-1; tentatively, D is TRBD1 (5 bases). V lost 4 bases to trimming and J lost 3 bases, with 18 bases between them. CDR3 length: 16 amino acids. Germline-derived CDR1 and CDR2 are LNHDA and SQIVND (reference sequence). The CDR3 region is CASSKTGPNPYTEAFF. The CDR3 DNA reads as TGTGCCAGTAGTAAAACAGGACCCAACCCCTACACTGAAGCTTTCTTT.

The V and J genes are TRBV7-9 and TRBJ2-3; D unclear. Germline loops: CDR1 SEHNR, CDR2 FQNEAQ (reference sequence). The CDR3 has 16 residues. V lost 2 bases and J 4 bases, leaving 16 bases between the germline ends. CDR3 coding DNA: TGTGCCAGCAGCTTATATAATCTGGGTAACCCAGATACGCAGTATTTT. Protein product: CASSLYNLGNPDTQYF.

V usage is TRBV4-3 and J usage is TRBJ1-2, with D perhaps matching TRBD1 (6 bases). From germline, CDR1 is LGHNA and CDR2 YSLEER. The ends were cut back, 2 bases at V and 2 bases at J, with 12 bases in the middle. This CDR3 is 15 amino acids long. The CDR3: CASSQRNRVNYGYTF. CDR3 nucleotides: TGCGCCAGCAGCCAAAGGAACAGGGTAAACTATGGCTACACCTTC.

The chain couples TRBV27 to TRBJ2-2; 8 bases are a match to TRBD2. J gave up 3 bases and V 6 bases, and 6 bases lay outside the gene matches. Germline V gene lookup returns CDR1 MNHEY and CDR2 SMNVEV (reference sequence). The CDR3 length is 15 residues. CDR3: CASRRAGVDTGELFF. In DNA form, the CDR3 reads TGTGCCAGCAGAAGAGCGGGAGTTGACACCGGGGAGCTGTTTTTT.

This chain connects TRBV7-3 to TRBJ1-1; D is unclear. The CDR3 is 15 residues long. In germline, CDR1 is SGHTA, CDR2 FQGTGA. Deletions cut 0 bases from V and 0 bases from J, with 8 bases between. The CDR3 loop is CASSLTQSMNTEAFF. Written as DNA, the CDR3 is TGTGCCAGCAGCTTAACGCAAAGTATGAACACTGAAGCTTTCTTT.

This clonotype was picked up a small number of times. V is TRBV4-1 and J is TRBJ2-5; D uncertain. Deletions cut 0 bases from V and 2 bases from J, with 13 bases between. The CDR3 is 16 residues long. CDR1 and CDR2 from the germline V gene are MGHRA and YSYEKL. CDR3 DNA sequence: TGCGCCAGCAGCCAAGATCCGCCTTCGGGTCAAGAGACCCAGTACTTC. Its translation: CASSQDPPSGQETQYF.